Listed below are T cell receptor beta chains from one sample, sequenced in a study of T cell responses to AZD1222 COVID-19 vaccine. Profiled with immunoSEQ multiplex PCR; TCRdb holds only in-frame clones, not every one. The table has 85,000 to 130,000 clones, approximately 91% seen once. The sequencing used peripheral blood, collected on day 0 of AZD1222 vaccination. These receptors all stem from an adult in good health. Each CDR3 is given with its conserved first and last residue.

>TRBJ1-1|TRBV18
CASSRDGGTISTEAFF
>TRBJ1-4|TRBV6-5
CASSYSLRVEKLFF
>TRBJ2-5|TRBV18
CASSPGYQETQYF
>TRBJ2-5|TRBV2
CASSEWSRGRRGTQYF
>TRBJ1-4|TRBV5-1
CASSGQGQVTNEKLFF
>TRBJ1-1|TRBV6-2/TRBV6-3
CASSYSRGGRTEAFF
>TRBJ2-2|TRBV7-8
CASSLWSGELFF
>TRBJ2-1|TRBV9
CASSVGSGDYNEQFF
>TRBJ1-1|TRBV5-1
CASSIDRLAEAFF
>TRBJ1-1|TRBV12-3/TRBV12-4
CASSTPGNTEAFF
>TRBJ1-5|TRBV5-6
CASSLGQGAKPQHF
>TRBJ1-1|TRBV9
CASSERGDEAFF
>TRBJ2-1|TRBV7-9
CASSLAGGGTSKTLNEQFF
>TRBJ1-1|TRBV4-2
CASSRQRGSGTEAFF
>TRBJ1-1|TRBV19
CASSKQVMNTEAFF
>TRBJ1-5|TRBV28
CASSLLRRSNQPQHF
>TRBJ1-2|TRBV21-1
CASSNFAGGDYGYTF
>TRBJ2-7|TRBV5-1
CASSLSDSGFYEQYF
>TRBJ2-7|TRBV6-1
CASSGFGTGISYEQYF
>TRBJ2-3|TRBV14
CASSEALAGGLDTQYF
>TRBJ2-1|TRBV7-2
CASSLWGDNEQFF
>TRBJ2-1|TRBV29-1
CSGFGLHNEQFF
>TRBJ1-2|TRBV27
CASSFGGGLYGYTF
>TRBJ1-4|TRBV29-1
CSVEMFGAGGYEKLFF
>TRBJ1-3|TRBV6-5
CASRLTGEGNTIYF
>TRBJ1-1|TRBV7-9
CASSLLGGEAFF
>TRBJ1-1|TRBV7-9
CASSLESGSTEAFF
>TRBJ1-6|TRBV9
CASSLGTGDQNSPLHF
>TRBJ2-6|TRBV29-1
CSVGTAGANVLTF
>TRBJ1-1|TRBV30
CAWSARAQVEAFF
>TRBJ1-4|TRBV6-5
CASSDLTGGGEKLFF
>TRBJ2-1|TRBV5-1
CASSLDVGSYNEQFF
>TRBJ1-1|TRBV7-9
CASSPEEGPNTEAFF
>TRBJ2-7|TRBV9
CASSAGQERPSYEQYF
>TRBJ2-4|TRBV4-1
CASSQVTGQSKNIQYF
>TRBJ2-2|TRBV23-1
CASSQGGGNRPPNTGELFF
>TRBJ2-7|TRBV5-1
CASSPRQGVGKQQYF
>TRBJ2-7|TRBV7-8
CASSLGAVTLYVEQYF
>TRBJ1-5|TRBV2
CASSEEGYRNQPQHF